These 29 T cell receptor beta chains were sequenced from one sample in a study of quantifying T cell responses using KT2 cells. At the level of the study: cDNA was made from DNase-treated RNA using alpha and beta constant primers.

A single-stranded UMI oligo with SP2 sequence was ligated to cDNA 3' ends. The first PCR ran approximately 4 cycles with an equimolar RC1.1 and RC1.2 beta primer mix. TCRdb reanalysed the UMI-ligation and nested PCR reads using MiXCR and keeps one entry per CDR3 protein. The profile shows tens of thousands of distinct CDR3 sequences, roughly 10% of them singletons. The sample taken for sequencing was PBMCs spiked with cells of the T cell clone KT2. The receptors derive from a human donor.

The CDR3 spells CASSLRTSGGLNEQFF. The DNA of the CDR3 is TGCGCCAGCAGCTTACGGACTAGCGGGGGCCTCAATGAGCAGTTCTTC. The chain combines TRBV5-1 with TRBJ2-1; 13 bases are shared with TRBD2. The V gene's germline CDR1 is SGHRS and CDR2 YFSETQ. The CDR3 has 16 residues. The junction had 5 bases not matched to a gene; V was cut back by 2 bases and J by 6 bases.

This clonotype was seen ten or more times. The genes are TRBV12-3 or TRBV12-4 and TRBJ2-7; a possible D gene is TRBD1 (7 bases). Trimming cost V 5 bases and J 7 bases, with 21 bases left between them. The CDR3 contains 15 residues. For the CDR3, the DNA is TGTGCCAGCAGTGCGGGACAGCCTCCCATTGGGGAGCAGTACTTC. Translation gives CASSAGQPPIGEQYF.

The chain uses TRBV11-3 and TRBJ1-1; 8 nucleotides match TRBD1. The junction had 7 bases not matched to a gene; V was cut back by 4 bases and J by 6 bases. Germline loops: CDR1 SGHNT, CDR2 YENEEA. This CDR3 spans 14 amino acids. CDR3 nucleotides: TGTGCCAGCAGCTCAAGGGACAGGCGTGCTGAAGCTTTCTTT. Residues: CASSSRDRRAEAFF. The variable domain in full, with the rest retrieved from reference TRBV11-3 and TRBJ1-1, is EAGVVQSPRYKIIEKKQPVAFWCNPISGHNTLYWYLQNLGQGPELLIRYENEEAVDDSQLPKDRFSAERLKGVDSTLKIQPAELGDSAVYLCASSSRDRRAEAFFGQGTRLTVV.

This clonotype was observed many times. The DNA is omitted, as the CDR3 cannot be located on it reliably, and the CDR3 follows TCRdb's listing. The CDR3 loop is CASSPFGEGRLARDTQYF. The chain uses TRBV4-2 and TRBJ2-3; whether TRBD2, the table's D call, matches the DNA was not checked. Germline CDR1 is LGHNA and CDR2 is YNFKEQ. From its first to its last residue, the CDR3 has 18 amino acids.

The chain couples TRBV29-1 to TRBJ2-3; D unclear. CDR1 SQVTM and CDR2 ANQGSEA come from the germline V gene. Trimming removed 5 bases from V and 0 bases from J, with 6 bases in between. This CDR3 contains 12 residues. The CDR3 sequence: CSVLASTDTQYF. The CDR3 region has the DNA TGCAGCGTTCTGGCCAGCACAGATACGCAGTATTTT.

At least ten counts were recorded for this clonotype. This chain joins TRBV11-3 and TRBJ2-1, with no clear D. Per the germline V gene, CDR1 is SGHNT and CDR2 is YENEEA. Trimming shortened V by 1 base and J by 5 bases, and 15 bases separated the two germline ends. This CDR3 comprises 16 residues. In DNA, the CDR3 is TGTGCCAGCAGCTTAGTGTACGGCGCCTCGGACAATGAGCAGTTCTTC. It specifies CASSLVYGASDNEQFF.

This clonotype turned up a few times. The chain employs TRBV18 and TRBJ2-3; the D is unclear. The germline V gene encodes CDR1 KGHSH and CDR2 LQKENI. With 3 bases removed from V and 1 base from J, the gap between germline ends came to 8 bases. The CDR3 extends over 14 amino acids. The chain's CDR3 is CASSPGRRTDTQYF. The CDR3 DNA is TGTGCCAGCTCACCGGGTCGCCGCACAGATACGCAGTATTTT.

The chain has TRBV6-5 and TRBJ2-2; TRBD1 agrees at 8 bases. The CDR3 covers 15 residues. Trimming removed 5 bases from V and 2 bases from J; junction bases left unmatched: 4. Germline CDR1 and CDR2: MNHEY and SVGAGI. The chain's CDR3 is CASSIGTGNTGELFF. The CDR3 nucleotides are TGTGCCAGCAGTATCGGGACAGGCAACACCGGGGAGCTGTTTTTT.

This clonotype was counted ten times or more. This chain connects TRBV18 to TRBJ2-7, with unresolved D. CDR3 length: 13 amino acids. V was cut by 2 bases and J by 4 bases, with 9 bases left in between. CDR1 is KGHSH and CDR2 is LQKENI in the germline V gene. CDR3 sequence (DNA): TGTGCCAGCTCACCAGATCAGGTTTACGAGCAGTACTTC. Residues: CASSPDQVYEQYF.

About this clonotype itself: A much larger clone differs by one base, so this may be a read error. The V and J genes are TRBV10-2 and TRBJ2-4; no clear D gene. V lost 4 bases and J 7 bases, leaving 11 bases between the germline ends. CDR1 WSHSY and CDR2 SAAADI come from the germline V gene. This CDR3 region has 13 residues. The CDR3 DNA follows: TGCGCCAGCAGTGTGATGCTAAGGAACATTCAGTACTTC. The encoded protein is CASSVMLRNIQYF.

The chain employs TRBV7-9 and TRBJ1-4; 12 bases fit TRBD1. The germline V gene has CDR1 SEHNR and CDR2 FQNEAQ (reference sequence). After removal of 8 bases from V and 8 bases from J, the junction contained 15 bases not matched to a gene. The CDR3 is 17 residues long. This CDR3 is CASGDSGPGQGAEKLFF. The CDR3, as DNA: TGTGCCAGCGGAGATTCCGGACCGGGACAGGGGGCCGAAAAACTGTTTTTT.

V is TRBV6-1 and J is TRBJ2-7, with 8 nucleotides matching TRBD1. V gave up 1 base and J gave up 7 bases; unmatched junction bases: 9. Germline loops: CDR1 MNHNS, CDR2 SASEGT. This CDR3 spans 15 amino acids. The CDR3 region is CASSEGPDRGREQYF. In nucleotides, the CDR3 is TGTGCCAGCAGTGAAGGGCCTGACAGGGGTCGGGAGCAGTACTTC.

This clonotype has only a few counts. Here the CDR3 reads CASRPGRGRQDTQYF. In nucleotides, the CDR3 is TGTGCCAGCAGACCGGGGAGGGGGCGTCAAGATACGCAGTATTTT. The chain carries TRBV12-3 or TRBV12-4 and TRBJ2-3; either TRBD1 or TRBD2 may supply D (7 bases each). The germline V and J ends were trimmed by 6 bases and 5 bases, with 18 bases remaining between them. The CDR3 totals 15 residues.

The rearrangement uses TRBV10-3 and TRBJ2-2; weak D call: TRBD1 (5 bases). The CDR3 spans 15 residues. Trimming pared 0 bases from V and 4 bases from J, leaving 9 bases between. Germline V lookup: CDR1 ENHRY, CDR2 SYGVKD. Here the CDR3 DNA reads TGTGCCATCAGTGAGTCGGTGGGGCGCACCGGGGAGCTGTTTTTT. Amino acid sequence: CAISESVGRTGELFF.

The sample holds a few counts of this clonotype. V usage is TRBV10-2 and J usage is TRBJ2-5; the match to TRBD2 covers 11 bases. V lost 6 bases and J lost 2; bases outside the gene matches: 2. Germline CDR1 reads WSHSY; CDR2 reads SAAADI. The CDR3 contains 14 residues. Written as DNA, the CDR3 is TGCGCCAGCAGCTCTAGCGGGGGGCAAGAGACCCAGTACTTC. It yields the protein CASSSSGGQETQYF.

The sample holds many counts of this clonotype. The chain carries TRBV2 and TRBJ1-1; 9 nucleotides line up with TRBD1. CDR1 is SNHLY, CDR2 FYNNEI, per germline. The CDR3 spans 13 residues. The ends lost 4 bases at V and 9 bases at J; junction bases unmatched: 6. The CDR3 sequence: CASSAPDRGKAFF. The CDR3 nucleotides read TGTGCCAGCAGTGCCCCCGACAGGGGGAAAGCTTTCTTT.

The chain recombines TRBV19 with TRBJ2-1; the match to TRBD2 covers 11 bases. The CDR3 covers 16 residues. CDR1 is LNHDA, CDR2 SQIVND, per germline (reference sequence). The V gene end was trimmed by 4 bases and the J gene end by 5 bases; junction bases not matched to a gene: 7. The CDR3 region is CASSTTRLAGHNEQFF. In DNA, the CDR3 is TGTGCCAGTAGTACAACCCGACTAGCGGGACACAATGAGCAGTTCTTC.

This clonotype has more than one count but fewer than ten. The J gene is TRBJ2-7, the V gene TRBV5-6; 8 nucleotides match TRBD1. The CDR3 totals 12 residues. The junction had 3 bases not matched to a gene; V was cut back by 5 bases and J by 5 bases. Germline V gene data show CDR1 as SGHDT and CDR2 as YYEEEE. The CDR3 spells CASSSDRDEQYF. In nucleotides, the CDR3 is TGTGCCAGCAGTTCGGACAGGGACGAGCAGTACTTC.

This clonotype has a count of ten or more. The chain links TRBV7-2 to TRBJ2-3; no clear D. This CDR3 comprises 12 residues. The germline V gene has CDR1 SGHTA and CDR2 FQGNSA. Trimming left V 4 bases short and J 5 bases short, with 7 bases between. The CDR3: CASSWDRDTQYF. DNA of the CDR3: TGTGCCAGCAGCTGGGATAGAGATACGCAGTATTTT.

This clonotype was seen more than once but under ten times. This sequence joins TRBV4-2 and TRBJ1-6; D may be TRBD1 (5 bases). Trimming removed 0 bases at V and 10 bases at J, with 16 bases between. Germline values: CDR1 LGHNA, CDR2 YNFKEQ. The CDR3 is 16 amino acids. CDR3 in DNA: TGTGCCAGCAGCCAAGATCTGGTAGGGGTACAGTCACCCCTCCACTTT. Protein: CASSQDLVGVQSPLHF.

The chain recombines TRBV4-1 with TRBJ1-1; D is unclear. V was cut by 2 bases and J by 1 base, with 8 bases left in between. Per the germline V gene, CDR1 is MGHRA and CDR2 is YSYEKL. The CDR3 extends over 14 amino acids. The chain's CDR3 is CASSQMGANTEAFF. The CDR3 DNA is TGCGCCAGCAGCCAAATGGGTGCGAACACTGAAGCTTTCTTT.

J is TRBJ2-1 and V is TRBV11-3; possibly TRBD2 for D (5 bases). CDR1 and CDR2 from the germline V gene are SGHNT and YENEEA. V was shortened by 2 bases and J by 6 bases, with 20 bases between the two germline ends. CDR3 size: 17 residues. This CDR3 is CASSLIGWSSRLNEQFF. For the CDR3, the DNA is TGTGCCAGCAGCTTAATCGGGTGGTCTAGCCGACTCAATGAGCAGTTCTTC.

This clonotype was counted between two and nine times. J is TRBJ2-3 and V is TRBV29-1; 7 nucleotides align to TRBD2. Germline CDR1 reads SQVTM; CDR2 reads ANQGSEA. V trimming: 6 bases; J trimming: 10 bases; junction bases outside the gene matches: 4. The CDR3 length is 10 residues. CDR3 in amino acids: CSVREVAQYF. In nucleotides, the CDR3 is TGCAGCGTCCGGGAGGTGGCGCAGTATTTT.

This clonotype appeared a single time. The CDR3 sequence is CASSVRDINENTEAFF. DNA for the CDR3: TGCGCCAGCAGCGTCCGGGACATTAATGAAAACACTGAAGCTTTCTTT. This chain connects TRBV5-1 to TRBJ1-1; D possibly corresponds to TRBD1 (6 bases). Trimming removed 4 bases from V and 2 bases from J, with 18 bases in between. The CDR3 loop spans 16 amino acids. From germline, CDR1 is SGHRS and CDR2 YFSETQ.

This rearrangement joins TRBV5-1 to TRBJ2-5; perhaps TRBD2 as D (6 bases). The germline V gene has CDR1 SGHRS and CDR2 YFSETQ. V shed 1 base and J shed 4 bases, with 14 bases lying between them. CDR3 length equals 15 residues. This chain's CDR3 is CASSLFGRGLETQYF. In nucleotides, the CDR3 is TGCGCCAGCAGCTTGTTTGGTAGGGGACTAGAGACCCAGTACTTC.

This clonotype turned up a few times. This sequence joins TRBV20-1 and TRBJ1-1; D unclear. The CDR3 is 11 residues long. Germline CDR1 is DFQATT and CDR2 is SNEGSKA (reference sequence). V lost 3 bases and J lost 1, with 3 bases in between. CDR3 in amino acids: CSARKNTEAFF. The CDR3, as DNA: TGCAGTGCTAGGAAGAACACTGAAGCTTTCTTT.

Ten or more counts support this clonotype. For the CDR3, the DNA is TGCAGTGCTAGAGATCCAGCACGGACCTCCACAGATACGCAGTATTTT. Translation: CSARDPARTSTDTQYF. The chain employs TRBV20-1 and TRBJ2-3; D unclear. The CDR3 totals 16 residues. The ends were cut back, 0 bases at V and 2 bases at J, with 15 bases in the middle. Germline V gene data show CDR1 as DFQATT and CDR2 as SNEGSKA (reference sequence).

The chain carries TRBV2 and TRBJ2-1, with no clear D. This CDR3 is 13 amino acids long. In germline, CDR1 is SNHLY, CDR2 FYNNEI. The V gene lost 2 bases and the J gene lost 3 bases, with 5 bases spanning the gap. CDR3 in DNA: TGTGCCAGCAGTGAACTGAGCTACAATGAGCAGTTCTTC. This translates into CASSELSYNEQFF.

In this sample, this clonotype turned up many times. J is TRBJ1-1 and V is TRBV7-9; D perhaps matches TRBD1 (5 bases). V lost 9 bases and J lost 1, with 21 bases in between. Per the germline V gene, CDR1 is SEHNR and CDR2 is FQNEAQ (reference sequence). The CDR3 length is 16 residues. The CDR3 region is CASSRLPVQANTEAFF. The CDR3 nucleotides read TGTGCCAGTAGCCGCCTCCCAGTACAGGCGAACACTGAAGCTTTCTTT.